This T cell receptor beta chain originates from a study of blood T cells in healthy people across ages. The donors, aged roughly 6 to 95, were healthy Caucasians from Russia. This clonotype was counted a few times. Its antigen is currently unknown. Sample-barcoded 5' priming and a J-beta primer mix drove a second PCR of about 7 to 11 cycles. Every cDNA was tagged by a template-switch adaptor with 12 random nucleotides. TCRdb ran MiXCR on the 5' RACE reads and lists one entry per CDR3 protein. The repertoire has about 670,000 distinct CDR3 sequences, 45% to 60% of them found once; the top ten carry about 13%. Study-level findings and limits: Whereas aged donors had fewer naive CD4+ cells, long-lived donors had more of them and higher diversity. Those diversity estimates obtained from one million T cells were thought to be underestimates.

The sequencing sample was made of blood. The TCR originated in a woman of 80 years or more in good health.

CDR3 coding DNA: TGTGCCAGCAGCTTAACCTCCTACGGTTACGAGCAGTACTTC. Translated: CASSLTSYGYEQYF. This chain links TRBV7-3 with TRBJ2-7, with D uncertain. Trimming took off 0 bases at V and 4 bases at J, with 10 bases between the two ends. Per the germline V gene, CDR1 is SGHTA and CDR2 is FQGTGA. The CDR3 is made up of 14 amino acids.